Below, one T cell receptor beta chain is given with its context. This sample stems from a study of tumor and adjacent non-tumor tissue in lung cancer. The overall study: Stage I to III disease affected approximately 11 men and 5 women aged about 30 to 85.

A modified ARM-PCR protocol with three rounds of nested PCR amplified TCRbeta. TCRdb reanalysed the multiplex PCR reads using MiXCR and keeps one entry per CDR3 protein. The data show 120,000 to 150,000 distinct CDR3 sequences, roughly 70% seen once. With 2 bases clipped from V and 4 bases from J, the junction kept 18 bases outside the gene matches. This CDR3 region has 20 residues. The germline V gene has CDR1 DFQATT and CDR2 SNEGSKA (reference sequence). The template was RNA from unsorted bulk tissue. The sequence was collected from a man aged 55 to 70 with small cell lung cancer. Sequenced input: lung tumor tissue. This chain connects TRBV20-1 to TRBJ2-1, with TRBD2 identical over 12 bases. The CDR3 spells CSARSLPSGRARLVYNEQFF. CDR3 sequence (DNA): TGCAGTGCTAGATCGCTTCCTAGCGGGAGGGCCCGATTAGTTTACAATGAGCAGTTCTTC.